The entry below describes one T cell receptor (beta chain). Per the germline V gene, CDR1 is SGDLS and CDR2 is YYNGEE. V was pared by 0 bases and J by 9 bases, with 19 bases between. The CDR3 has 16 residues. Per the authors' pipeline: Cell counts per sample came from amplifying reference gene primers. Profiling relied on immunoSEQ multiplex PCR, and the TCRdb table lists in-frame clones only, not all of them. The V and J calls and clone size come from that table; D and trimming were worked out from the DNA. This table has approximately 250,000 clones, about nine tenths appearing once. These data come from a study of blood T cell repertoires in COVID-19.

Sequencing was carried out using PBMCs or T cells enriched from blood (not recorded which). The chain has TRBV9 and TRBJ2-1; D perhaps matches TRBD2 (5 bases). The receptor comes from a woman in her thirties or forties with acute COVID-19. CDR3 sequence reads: CASSVEVANRRSEQFF. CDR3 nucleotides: TGTGCCAGCAGCGTAGAGGTAGCGAACAGACGCAGTGAGCAGTTCTTC.